One and the same sample provided the 23 T cell receptor beta chains below, sequenced in a study of blood T cell repertoires in COVID-19. Only in-frame clones appear in the TCRdb table, and some are missing; sequencing was by immunoSEQ multiplex PCR. The table lists more than 250,000 clones, around 84% of them singletons, with approximately 5% in the top ten. The material sequenced was PBMCs or T cells enriched from blood (not recorded which). The origin of the receptors is a man aged 35 to 55 who had been exposed to COVID-19.

The chain employs TRBV30 and TRBJ2-7; D not resolved. Trimming shortened V by 0 bases and J by 3 bases, and 15 bases separated the two germline ends. The CDR3 contains 15 residues. Germline loops: CDR1 GTSNPN, CDR2 SVGIG (reference sequence). The CDR3 is CAWSVVVSRNYEQYF. CDR3 coding DNA: TGTGCCTGGAGTGTGGTTGTTAGCCGTAACTACGAGCAGTACTTC.

This clone was seen a single time. This chain connects TRBV4-2 to TRBJ1-4; D is undetermined. Looked up from germline, CDR1 is LGHNA and CDR2 is YNFKEQ. V lost 1 base, J lost 3 bases, and 9 bases lay in between. The CDR3 covers 15 residues. In DNA form, the CDR3 reads TGTGCCAGCAGCCAAGGAAGTCAGTCTAATGAAAAACTGTTTTTT. Protein sequence: CASSQGSQSNEKLFF.

For the CDR3, the DNA is TGTGCCAGCTCACCTGCAGGCGTTGAAGAGACCCAGTACTTC. Its protein product is CASSPAGVEETQYF. The chain has TRBV18 and TRBJ2-5, with D uncertain. The germline gives CDR1 KGHSH, CDR2 LQKENI. The ends were cut back, 3 bases at V and 3 bases at J, with 11 bases in the middle. CDR3 size: 14 residues.

The chain uses TRBV7-9 and TRBJ1-5; 8 bases line up with TRBD1. The CDR3 loop spans 18 amino acids. Germline CDR1 reads SEHNR; CDR2 reads FQNEAQ (reference sequence). The V and J ends lost 3 bases and 0 bases, in that order; junction bases with no gene match: 10. The CDR3 coding sequence is TGTGCCAGCAGCTTTGGGACAGGTGGAATTTATAGCAATCAGCCCCAGCATTTT. Its protein product is CASSFGTGGIYSNQPQHF.

The rearrangement joins TRBV13 to TRBJ1-2; no reliable D call. V lost 0 bases and J lost 0, with 8 bases in between. The CDR3 is 15 residues long. The germline V gene encodes CDR1 PRHDT and CDR2 FYEKMQ (reference sequence). The CDR3 region has the DNA TGTGCCAGCAGCTTAGGCGTCGGAGCTAACTATGGCTACACCTTC. It is translated as CASSLGVGANYGYTF.

V gene TRBV3-1 (or the pseudogene TRBV3-2) combines with J gene TRBJ1-2; 9 bases align to TRBD1. This CDR3 comprises 16 residues. Germline CDR1 is LGHDT and CDR2 is YNNKEL (reference sequence). Germline trimming cut 1 base from V and 3 bases from J; bases unmatched to any gene: 6. The CDR3 loop reads CASSQGGTGTYYGYTF. For the CDR3, the DNA is TGTGCCAGCAGCCAAGGAGGGACAGGGACTTACTATGGCTACACCTTC.

This clone has just a few counts. The chain is built from TRBV2 and TRBJ1-6, with a tentative D call TRBD1 (6 bases). CDR1 is SNHLY and CDR2 is FYNNEI in the germline V gene. V gave up 4 bases and J gave up 9 bases, with 13 bases separating them. The CDR3 loop spans 14 amino acids. CDR3 sequence reads: CASSVVGGASPLHF. DNA of the CDR3: TGTGCCAGCAGTGTAGTAGGGGGTGCTTCACCCCTCCACTTT.

The V gene is TRBV6-2 or TRBV6-3, the J gene TRBJ1-5, with D unclear. Germline V gives CDR1 MNHEY, CDR2 SVGEGT. Trimming took off 1 base at V and 0 bases at J, with 7 bases between the two ends. The CDR3 loop spans 15 amino acids. CDR3 DNA: TGTGCCAGCAGTTACTACAGATATAGCAATCAGCCCCAGCATTTT. As protein: CASSYYRYSNQPQHF.

V and J are TRBV6-5 and TRBJ2-3; maybe TRBD2 (6 bases). The CDR3 has 15 residues. Looked up from germline, CDR1 is MNHEY and CDR2 is SVGAGI. Trimming cost V 7 bases and J 0 bases, with 14 bases left between them. The CDR3, as DNA: TGTGCCAGCATGGCAATAGCGGCTAGCACAGATACGCAGTATTTT. Encoded protein: CASMAIAASTDTQYF.

The rearrangement uses TRBV3-1 (or the pseudogene TRBV3-2) and TRBJ2-3, with 14 bases identical to TRBD2. V lost 4 bases and J lost 5; bases outside the gene matches: 2. The CDR3 is 15 residues long. The germline V gene encodes CDR1 LGHDT and CDR2 YNNKEL (reference sequence). The CDR3 sequence: CASSLGLAGGDTQYF. CDR3 nucleotide sequence: TGTGCCAGCAGCCTAGGACTAGCGGGAGGAGATACGCAGTATTTT.

The chain carries TRBV5-4 and TRBJ1-6, with a possible D match to TRBD1 (5 bases). CDR1 is SGHNT and CDR2 is YYREEE in the germline V gene (reference sequence). V was shortened by 5 bases and J by 6 bases, with 15 bases between the two germline ends. CDR3 size: 15 residues. The CDR3 coding sequence is TGTGCCAGCAGTGAACAGGACGGGTTTAATTCACCCCTCCACTTT. Translation: CASSEQDGFNSPLHF.

The chain carries TRBV30 and TRBJ1-3; D ambiguous. CDR3 length: 13 residues. Trimming left V 3 bases short and J 6 bases short, with 12 bases between. Germline loops: CDR1 GTSNPN, CDR2 SVGIG (reference sequence). CDR3 sequence reads: CAWSRGRENTIYF. In nucleotides, the CDR3 is TGTGCCTGGAGCCGCGGACGGGAAAACACCATATATTTT.

The chain recombines TRBV7-3 with TRBJ2-1, with 7 bases that match TRBD2. The CDR3 is made up of 14 amino acids. Germline V CDR1 and CDR2: SGHTA, FQGTGA. V was pared by 5 bases and J by 4 bases, with 5 bases of the junction left unmatched. CDR3 nucleotide sequence: TGTGCCAGCAGCCTAGCGGAGGAATACAATGAGCAGTTCTTC. It specifies CASSLAEEYNEQFF.

This clone has only one observation. The chain employs TRBV5-1 and TRBJ2-2; 7 nucleotides align to TRBD1. Germline V gives CDR1 SGHRS, CDR2 YFSETQ. V was clipped by 4 bases and J by 1 base; unmatched bases: 4. This CDR3 is 15 amino acids long. Here the CDR3 reads CASSPRTGNTGELFF. In DNA, the CDR3 is TGCGCCAGCAGCCCCCGGACAGGGAACACCGGGGAGCTGTTTTTT.

V usage is TRBV18 and J usage is TRBJ2-2, with 7 nucleotides matching TRBD2. V shed 6 bases, J shed 1 base, and the junction held 8 bases outside the gene matches. The CDR3 sequence is 16 residues long. Per germline, CDR1 KGHSH and CDR2 LQKENI. The CDR3 coding sequence is TGTGCCAGCTCCTTCCTAGCGGAGATGAACACCGGGGAGCTGTTTTTT. Its protein is CASSFLAEMNTGELFF.

The chain uses TRBV6-5 and TRBJ2-5; D might be TRBD1 (6 bases). Germline CDR1 and CDR2: MNHEY and SVGAGI. The CDR3 runs to 14 residues. V was trimmed by 8 bases and J by 1 base, leaving 14 bases between them. CDR3 sequence reads: CASAQGRLQETQYF. DNA for the CDR3: TGTGCCAGCGCGCAGGGGAGACTCCAAGAGACCCAGTACTTC.

This sequence joins TRBV11-3 and TRBJ2-7, with 12 nucleotides matching TRBD2. The CDR3 covers 14 residues. Per the germline V gene, CDR1 is SGHNT and CDR2 is YENEEA. V shed 0 bases and J 7 bases; nucleotides not matched to a gene: 1. CDR3 amino acids: CASSLEGLAGEQYF. CDR3 coding DNA: TGTGCCAGCAGCTTAGAGGGACTAGCGGGTGAGCAGTACTTC. Based on the CDR3 plus reference TRBV11-3 and TRBJ2-7, the full variable domain is EAGVVQSPRYKIIEKKQPVAFWCNPISGHNTLYWYLQNLGQGPELLIRYENEEAVDDSQLPKDRFSAERLKGVDSTLKIQPAELGDSAVYLCASSLEGLAGEQYFGPGTRLTVT.

The chain is built from TRBV11-3 and TRBJ2-7; 10 nucleotides line up with TRBD2. The CDR3 has 15 amino acids. The V gene end was trimmed by 2 bases and the J gene end by 2 bases; junction bases not matched to a gene: 3. CDR1 is SGHNT and CDR2 is YENEEA in the germline V gene. CDR3 sequence: CASSLSSGGTYEQYF. The CDR3 coding sequence is TGTGCCAGCAGCTTAAGTAGCGGGGGGACCTACGAGCAGTACTTC.

This rearrangement joins TRBV2 to TRBJ2-6; TRBD1 aligns across 7 bases. Germline V lookup: CDR1 SNHLY, CDR2 FYNNEI. Trimming at V came to 5 bases and at J to 4 bases, leaving 8 bases not matched to a gene. The CDR3 totals 16 residues. The CDR3 loop reads CASSTTTGPGANVLTF. The CDR3 coding sequence is TGTGCCAGCAGTACCACGACAGGGCCCGGGGCCAACGTCCTGACTTTC.

The CDR3 DNA reads TGTGCCATCAGTGTTGTGGCCCTACAGGTGAACACTGAAGCTTTCTTT. It yields the protein CAISVVALQVNTEAFF. The chain carries TRBV10-3 and TRBJ1-1; TRBD1 is a possible D gene (5 bases). Trimming pared 4 bases from V and 0 bases from J, leaving 15 bases between. CDR3 length: 16 amino acids. CDR1 ENHRY and CDR2 SYGVKD come from the germline V gene.

The sample holds a few counts of this clone. V usage is TRBV5-6 and J usage is TRBJ1-2, with D possibly matching TRBD1 (6 bases). Germline V CDR1 and CDR2: SGHDT, YYEEEE. V was cut by 4 bases and J by 3 bases, with 13 bases left in between. This CDR3 contains 14 residues. CDR3 protein: CASSPGGGYYGYTF. The CDR3 region has the DNA TGTGCCAGCAGCCCGGGAGGGGGTTACTATGGCTACACCTTC.

The V and J genes are TRBV5-5 and TRBJ1-2, with D unresolved. The CDR3 spans 13 residues. V lost 3 bases and J 2 bases, leaving 8 bases between the germline ends. The germline CDR1 and CDR2 sequences are SGHKS and YYEKEE (reference sequence). The CDR3 DNA reads as TGTGCCAGCAGCTCAAAACAGAACTATGGCTACACCTTC. This codes for CASSSKQNYGYTF.

The rearrangement uses TRBV10-3 and TRBJ1-5; D is unclear. The CDR3 length is 12 residues. Germline V gene data show CDR1 as ENHRY and CDR2 as SYGVKD. The V and J ends lost 6 bases and 7 bases respectively, with 10 bases between them. The CDR3 loop reads CAISELGQPQHF. CDR3 in DNA: TGTGCCATCAGCGAACTCGGGCAGCCCCAGCATTTT.